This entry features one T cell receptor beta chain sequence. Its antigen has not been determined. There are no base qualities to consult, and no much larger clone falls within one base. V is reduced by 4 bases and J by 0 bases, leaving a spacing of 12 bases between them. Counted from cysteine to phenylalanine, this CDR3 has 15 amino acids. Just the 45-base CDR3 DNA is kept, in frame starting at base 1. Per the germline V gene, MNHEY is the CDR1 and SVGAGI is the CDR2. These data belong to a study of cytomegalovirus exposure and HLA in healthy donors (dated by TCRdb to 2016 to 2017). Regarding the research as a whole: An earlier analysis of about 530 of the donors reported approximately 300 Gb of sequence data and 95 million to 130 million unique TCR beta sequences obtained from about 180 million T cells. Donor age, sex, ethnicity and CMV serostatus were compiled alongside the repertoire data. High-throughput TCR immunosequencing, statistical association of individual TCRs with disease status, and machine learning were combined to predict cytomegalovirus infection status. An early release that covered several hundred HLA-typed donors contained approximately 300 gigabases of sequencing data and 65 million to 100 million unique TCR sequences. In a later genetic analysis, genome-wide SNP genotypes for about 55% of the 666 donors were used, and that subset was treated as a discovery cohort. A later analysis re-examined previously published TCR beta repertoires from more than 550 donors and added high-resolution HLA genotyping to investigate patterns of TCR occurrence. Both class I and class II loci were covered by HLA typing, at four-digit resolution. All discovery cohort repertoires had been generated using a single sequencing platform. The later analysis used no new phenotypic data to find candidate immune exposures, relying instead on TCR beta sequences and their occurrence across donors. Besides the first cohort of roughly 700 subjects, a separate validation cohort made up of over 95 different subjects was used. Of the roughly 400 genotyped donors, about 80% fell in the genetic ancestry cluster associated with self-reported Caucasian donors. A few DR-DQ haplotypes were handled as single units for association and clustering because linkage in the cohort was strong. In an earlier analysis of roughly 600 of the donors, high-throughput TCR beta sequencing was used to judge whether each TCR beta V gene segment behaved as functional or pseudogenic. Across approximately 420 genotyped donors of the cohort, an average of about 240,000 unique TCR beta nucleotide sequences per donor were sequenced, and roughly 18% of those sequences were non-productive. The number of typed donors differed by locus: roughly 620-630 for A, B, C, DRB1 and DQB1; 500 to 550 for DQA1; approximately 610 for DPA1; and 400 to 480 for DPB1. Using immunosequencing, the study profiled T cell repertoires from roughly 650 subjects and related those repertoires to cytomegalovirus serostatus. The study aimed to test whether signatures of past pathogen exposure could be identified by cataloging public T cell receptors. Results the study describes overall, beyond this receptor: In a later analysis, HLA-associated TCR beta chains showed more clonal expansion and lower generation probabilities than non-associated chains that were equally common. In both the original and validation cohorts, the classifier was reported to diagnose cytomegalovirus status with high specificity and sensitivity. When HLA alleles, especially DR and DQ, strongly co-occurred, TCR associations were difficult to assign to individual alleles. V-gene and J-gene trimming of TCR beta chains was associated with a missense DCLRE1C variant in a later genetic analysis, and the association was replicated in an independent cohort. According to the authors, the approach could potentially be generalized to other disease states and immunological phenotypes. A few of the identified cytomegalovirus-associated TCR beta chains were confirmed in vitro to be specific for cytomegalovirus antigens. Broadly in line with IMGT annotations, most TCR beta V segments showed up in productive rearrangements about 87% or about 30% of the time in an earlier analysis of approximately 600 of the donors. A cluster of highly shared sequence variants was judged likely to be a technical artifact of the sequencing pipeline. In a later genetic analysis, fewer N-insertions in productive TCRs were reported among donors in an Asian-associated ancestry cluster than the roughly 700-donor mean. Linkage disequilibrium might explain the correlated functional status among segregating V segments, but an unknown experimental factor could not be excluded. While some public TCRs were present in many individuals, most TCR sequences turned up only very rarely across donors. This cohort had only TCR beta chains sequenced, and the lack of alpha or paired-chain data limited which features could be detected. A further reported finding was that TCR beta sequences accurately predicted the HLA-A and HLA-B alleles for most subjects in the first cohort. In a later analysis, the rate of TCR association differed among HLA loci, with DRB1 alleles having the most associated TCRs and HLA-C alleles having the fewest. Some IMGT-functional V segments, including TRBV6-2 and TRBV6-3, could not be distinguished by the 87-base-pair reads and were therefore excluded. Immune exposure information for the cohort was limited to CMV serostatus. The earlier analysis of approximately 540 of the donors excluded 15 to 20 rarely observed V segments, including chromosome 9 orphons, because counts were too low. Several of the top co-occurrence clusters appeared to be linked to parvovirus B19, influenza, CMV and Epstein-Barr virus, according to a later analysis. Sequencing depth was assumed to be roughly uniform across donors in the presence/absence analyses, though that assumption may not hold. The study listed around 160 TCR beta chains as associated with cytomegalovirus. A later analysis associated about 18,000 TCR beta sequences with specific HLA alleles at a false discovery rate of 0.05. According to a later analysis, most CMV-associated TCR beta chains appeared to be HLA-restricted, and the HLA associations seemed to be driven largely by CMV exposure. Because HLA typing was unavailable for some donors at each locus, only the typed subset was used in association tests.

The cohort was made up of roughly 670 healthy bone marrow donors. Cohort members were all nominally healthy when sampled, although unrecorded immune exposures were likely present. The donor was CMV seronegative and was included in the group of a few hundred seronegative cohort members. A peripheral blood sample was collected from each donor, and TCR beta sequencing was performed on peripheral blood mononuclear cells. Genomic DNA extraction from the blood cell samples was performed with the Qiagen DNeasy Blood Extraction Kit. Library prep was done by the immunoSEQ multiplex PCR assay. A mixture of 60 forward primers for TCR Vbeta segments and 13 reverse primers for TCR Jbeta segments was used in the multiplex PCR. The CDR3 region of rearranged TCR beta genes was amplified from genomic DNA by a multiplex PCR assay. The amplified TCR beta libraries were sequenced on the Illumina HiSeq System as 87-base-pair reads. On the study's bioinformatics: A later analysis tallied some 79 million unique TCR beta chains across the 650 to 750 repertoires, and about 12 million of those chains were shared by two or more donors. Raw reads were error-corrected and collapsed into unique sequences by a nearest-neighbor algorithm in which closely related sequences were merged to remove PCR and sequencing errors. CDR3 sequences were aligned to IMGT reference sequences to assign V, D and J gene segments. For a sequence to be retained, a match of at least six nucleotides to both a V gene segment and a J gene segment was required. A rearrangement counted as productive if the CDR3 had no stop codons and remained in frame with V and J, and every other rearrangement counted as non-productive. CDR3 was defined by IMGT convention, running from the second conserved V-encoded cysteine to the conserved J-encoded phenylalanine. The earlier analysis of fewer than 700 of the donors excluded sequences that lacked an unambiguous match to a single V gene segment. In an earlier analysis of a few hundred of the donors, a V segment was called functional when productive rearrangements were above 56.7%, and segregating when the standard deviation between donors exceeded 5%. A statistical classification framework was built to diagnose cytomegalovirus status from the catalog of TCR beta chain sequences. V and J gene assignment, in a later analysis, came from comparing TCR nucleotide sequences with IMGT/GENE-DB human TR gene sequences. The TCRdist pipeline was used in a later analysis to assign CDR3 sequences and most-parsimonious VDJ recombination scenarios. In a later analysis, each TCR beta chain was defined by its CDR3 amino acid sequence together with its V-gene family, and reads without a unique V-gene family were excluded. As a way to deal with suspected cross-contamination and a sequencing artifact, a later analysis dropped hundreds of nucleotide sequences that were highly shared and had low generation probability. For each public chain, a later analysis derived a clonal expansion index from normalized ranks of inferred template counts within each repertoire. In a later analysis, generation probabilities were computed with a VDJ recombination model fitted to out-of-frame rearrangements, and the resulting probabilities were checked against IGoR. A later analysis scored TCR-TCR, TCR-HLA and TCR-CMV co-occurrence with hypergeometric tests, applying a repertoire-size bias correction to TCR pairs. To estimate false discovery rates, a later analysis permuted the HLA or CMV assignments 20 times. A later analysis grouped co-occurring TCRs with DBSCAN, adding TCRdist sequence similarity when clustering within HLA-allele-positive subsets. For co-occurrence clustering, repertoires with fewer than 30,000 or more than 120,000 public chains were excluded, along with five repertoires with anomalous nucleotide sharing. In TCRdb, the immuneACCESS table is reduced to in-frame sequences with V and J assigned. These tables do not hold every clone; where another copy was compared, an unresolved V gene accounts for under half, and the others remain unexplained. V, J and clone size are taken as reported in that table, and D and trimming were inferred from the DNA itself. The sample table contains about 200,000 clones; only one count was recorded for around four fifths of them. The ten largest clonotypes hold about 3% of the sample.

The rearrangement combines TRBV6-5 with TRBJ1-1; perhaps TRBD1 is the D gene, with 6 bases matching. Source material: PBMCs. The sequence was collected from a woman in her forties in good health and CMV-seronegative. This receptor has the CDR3 CASSSSTGMNTEAFF. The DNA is TGTGCCAGCAGTTCGTCTACAGGGATGAACACTGAAGCTTTCTTT.